The following is a TCR beta chain sequence with its context. Germline lookup yields CDR1 SGHTA and CDR2 FQGNSA. V lost 4 bases and J lost 4; bases outside the gene matches: 7. The CDR3 sequence is 16 residues long. This sample is drawn from a study of T-cell reconstitution after alpha-beta-depleted transplantation in children. The TCRbeta library incorporated unique molecular identifiers. In TCRdb, the PCR reads were re-called with MiXCR into one record per CDR3 protein. The sample carries roughly 500,000 distinct CDR3 sequences, around a third recorded once. The clonotype comes from a human donor who donated a stem cell graft to a child with aplastic anemia. The sequencing used PBMCs from the stem cell graft donor, collected from the stem cell graft. The V and J genes are TRBV7-2 and TRBJ2-3; TRBD2 matches at 11 bases. DNA of the CDR3: TGTGCCAGCAGCTGGGGGACTAGCGGAATATCAGATACGCAGTATTTT. Its protein product is CASSWGTSGISDTQYF.